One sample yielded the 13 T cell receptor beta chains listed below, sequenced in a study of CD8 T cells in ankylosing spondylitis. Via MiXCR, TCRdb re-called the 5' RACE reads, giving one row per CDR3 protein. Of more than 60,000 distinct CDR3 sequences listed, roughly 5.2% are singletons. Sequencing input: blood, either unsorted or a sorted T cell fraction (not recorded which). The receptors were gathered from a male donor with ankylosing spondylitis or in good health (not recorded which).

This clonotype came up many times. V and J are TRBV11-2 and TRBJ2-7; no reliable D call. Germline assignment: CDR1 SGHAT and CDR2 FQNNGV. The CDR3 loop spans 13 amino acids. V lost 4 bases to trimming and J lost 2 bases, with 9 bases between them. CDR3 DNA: TGTGCCAGCAGCTCCTCTTGGGCCTACGAGCAGTACTTC. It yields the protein CASSSSWAYEQYF.

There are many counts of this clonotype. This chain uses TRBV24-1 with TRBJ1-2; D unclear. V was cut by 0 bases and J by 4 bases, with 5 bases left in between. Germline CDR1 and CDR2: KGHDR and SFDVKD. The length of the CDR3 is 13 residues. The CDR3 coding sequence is TGTGCCACCAGTGATTTGCGAGGCTATGGCTACACCTTC. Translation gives CATSDLRGYGYTF.

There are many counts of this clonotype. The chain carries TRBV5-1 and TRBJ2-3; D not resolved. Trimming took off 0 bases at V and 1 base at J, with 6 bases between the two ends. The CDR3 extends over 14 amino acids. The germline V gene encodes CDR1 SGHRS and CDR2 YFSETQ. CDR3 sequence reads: CASSLASGTDTQYF. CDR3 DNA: TGCGCCAGCAGCTTGGCGTCAGGCACAGATACGCAGTATTTT.

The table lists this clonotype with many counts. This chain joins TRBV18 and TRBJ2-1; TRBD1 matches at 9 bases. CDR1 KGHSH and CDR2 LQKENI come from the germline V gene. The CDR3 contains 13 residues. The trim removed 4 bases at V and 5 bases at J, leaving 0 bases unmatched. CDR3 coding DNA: TGTGCCAGCTCACGGGACAGGGACAATGAGCAGTTCTTC. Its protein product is CASSRDRDNEQFF.

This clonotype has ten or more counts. Written as DNA, the CDR3 is TGCGCCAGCAGCTCGGTCAGGGAATTGCCCTACAATGAGCAGTTCTTC. Its protein is CASSSVRELPYNEQFF. The chain combines TRBV10-2 with TRBJ2-1, with D possibly TRBD1 on 5 matching bases. Germline V CDR1 and CDR2: WSHSY, SAAADI. The CDR3 contains 16 residues. V dropped 6 bases and J dropped 2 bases, with 17 bases sitting between them.

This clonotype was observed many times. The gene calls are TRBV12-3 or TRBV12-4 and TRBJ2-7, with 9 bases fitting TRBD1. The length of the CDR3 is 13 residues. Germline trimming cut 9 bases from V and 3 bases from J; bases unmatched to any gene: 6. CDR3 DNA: TGTGCCAGTTCCTCGGACAGGGGCTACGAGCAGTACTTC. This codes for CASSSDRGYEQYF.

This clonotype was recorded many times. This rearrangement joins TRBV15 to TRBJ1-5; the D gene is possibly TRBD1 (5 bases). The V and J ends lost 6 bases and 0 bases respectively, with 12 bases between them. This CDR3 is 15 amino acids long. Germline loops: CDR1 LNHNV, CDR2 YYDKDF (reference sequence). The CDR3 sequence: CATSGGTDSNQPQHF. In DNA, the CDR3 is TGTGCCACCAGTGGGGGGACCGATAGCAATCAGCCCCAGCATTTT.

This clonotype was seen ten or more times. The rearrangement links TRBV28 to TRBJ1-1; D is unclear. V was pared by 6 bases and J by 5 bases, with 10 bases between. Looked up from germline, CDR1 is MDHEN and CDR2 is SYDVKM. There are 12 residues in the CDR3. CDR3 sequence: CASSDWSTEAFF. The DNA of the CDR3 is TGTGCCAGCAGCGACTGGAGTACTGAAGCTTTCTTT.

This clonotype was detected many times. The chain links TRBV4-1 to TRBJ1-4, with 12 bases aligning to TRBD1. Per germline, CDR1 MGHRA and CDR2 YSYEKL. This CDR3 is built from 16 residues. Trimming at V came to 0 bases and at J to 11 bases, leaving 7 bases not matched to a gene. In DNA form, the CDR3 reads TGCGCCAGCAGCCAAGATCATTGGGACAGGGGGCTGAAACTGTTTTTT. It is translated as CASSQDHWDRGLKLFF.

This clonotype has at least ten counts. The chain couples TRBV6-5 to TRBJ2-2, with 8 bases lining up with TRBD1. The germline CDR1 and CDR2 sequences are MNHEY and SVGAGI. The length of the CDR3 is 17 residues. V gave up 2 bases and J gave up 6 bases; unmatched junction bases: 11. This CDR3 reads CASSYRDRITGAGELFF. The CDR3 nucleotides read TGTGCCAGCAGTTACCGGGACAGGATAACCGGGGCCGGGGAGCTGTTTTTT.

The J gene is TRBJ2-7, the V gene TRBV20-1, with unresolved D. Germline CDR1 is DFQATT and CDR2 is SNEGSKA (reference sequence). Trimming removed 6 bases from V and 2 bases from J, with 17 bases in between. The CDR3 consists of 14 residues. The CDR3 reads CSADPVGQTYEQYF. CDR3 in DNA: TGCAGTGCAGACCCGGTCGGGCAGACCTACGAGCAGTACTTC.

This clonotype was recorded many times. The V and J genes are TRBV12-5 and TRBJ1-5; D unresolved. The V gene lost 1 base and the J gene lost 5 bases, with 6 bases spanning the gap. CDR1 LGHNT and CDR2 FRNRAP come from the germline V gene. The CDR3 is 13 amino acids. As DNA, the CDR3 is TGTGCTAGTGGTTTGGAAGACGATCAGCCCCAGCATTTT. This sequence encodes CASGLEDDQPQHF.

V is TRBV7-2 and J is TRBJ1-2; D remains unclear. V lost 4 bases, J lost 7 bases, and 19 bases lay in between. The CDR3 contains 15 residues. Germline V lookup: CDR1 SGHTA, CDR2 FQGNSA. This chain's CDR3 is CASSSDPGSGSGYTF. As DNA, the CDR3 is TGTGCCAGCAGCTCTGATCCGGGGTCCGGGAGTGGCTACACCTTC.